Sequencing of this T cell receptor beta chain was carried out in a study of human T cells and chemical hapten exposure. This clonotype was counted between two and nine times. Each CDR3 protein is one row after TCRdb ran MiXCR on the RACE reads. The table lists approximately 80,000 distinct CDR3 sequences, about 9.4% of them singletons, with roughly 5% in the top ten. Time point of the sample: patch test 2, 6 weeks after DPC sensitization. Regarding treatment: therapeutic diphenylcyclopropenone sensitization with weekly scalp DPC. People who gave samples had alopecia, were 18 to 70 years old, and were suitable for DPC. The material sequenced was whole blood, taken in connection with sensitization to the hapten diphenylcyclopropenone (DPC). The source is a woman aged 45-60 years with alopecia areata. Some clones in this sample may be carry-over from other donors' samples.

CDR3 residues: CSGTSSGANVLTF. Here the CDR3 DNA reads TGCAGCGGAACCAGCTCTGGGGCCAACGTCCTGACTTTC. V usage is TRBV29-1 and J usage is TRBJ2-6; D remains unclear. Germline CDR1 and CDR2: SQVTM and ANQGSEA. The CDR3 consists of 13 residues. With 7 bases removed from V and 0 bases from J, the gap between germline ends came to 7 bases.